This paragraph reports one TCR beta chain. Its antigen is unknown. The CDR3 spans 14 residues. Germline assignment: CDR1 SGHRS and CDR2 YFSETQ. Trimming shortened V by 4 bases and J by 2 bases, and 12 bases separated the two germline ends. The data are from a study of blood T cells in healthy people across ages. The overall study: About one barcoded beta molecule per two T cells came from capture by template switching.

The authors ran a second PCR of 7 to 11 cycles using a sample-barcoded 5' primer and a J-beta primer mix. TCRdb re-called the 5' RACE reads with MiXCR, one entry per CDR3 protein. The repertoire includes under 850,000 distinct CDR3 sequences, around 36% of them detected once, and 10% to 15% sits in the top ten. Study-wide results and limits: A strong correlation between TCR beta diversity and naive T cell percentage was seen.

Every donor gave roughly 9.6 milliliters of peripheral blood. No fewer than 6.5 million PBMCs went into each sample. Sample: blood. J is TRBJ2-5 and V is TRBV5-1, with D perhaps matching TRBD2 (6 bases). The source of this sequence is a man aged 18 to 30 in good health. The CDR3 nucleotides are TGCGCCAGCAGCGTGGGGGACTTACAAGAGACCCAGTACTTC. This translates into CASSVGDLQETQYF.